Sequencing of this TCR beta chain was carried out in a study of OX40 agonist ivuxolimab in advanced cancers. The study's findings and limits: Also showing low normalized T-cell clonal expansion were some of the nonresponders.

This table comes from immunoSEQ multiplex PCR, and its TCRdb copy is limited to in-frame clones, with some not included. This table holds around 100,000 clones, 95% to 96% found once. The V and J ends lost 5 bases and 0 bases, in that order; junction bases with no gene match: 5. From germline, CDR1 is MNHEY and CDR2 SMNVEV (reference sequence). This CDR3 is 15 amino acids long. Blood draws occurred at baseline, cycle 4 day 1, and cycle 7 day 1. A remark on this clone: Its antigen is currently unknown.

The sample consisted of CD4+ or CD8+ T cells sorted from blood, taken in a trial of the OX40 agonist ivuxolimab. V is TRBV27 and J is TRBJ2-7, with TRBD2 identical over 9 bases. The clonotype originates from an adult with an advanced solid tumor such as melanoma, head and neck, liver or kidney cancer. DNA for the CDR3: TGTGCCAGCAGTCCCGGACTAGCGATCTCCTACGAGCAGTACTTC. It specifies CASSPGLAISYEQYF.